The clone carrying this T cell receptor beta chain came up a few times. Its target is unknown. This sample stems from a study of cytomegalovirus exposure and HLA in healthy donors. Study-level background: The approximately 120 validation repertoires were produced on the same platform as the roughly 670 repertoires of the first cohort. This was reported in a later analysis. Regarding the study as a whole: The authors enumerated over 150 TCR beta chains as linked to cytomegalovirus. Within the 130 or so validation repertoires, first-cohort TCR clusters tended to co-occur, according to a later analysis.

Assay used: immunoSEQ multiplex PCR; TCRdb lists only in-frame clones, some missing. This sample has roughly 200,000 clones, with about 89% found just once. Unmatched junction bases numbered 8, after V lost 1 base and J lost 11 bases. The length of the CDR3 is 13 residues. Germline-derived CDR1 and CDR2 are MDHEN and SYDVKM. Sequencing was done on a sample of PBMCs. The chain couples TRBV28 to TRBJ2-7; 7 bases are shared with TRBD1. The receptor was derived from a man aged 25 to 40 in good health and CMV-seropositive. The CDR3 coding sequence is TGTGCCAGCAGTTTATCCCCCGACAGGGAGAAGTACTTC. Its translation: CASSLSPDREKYF.